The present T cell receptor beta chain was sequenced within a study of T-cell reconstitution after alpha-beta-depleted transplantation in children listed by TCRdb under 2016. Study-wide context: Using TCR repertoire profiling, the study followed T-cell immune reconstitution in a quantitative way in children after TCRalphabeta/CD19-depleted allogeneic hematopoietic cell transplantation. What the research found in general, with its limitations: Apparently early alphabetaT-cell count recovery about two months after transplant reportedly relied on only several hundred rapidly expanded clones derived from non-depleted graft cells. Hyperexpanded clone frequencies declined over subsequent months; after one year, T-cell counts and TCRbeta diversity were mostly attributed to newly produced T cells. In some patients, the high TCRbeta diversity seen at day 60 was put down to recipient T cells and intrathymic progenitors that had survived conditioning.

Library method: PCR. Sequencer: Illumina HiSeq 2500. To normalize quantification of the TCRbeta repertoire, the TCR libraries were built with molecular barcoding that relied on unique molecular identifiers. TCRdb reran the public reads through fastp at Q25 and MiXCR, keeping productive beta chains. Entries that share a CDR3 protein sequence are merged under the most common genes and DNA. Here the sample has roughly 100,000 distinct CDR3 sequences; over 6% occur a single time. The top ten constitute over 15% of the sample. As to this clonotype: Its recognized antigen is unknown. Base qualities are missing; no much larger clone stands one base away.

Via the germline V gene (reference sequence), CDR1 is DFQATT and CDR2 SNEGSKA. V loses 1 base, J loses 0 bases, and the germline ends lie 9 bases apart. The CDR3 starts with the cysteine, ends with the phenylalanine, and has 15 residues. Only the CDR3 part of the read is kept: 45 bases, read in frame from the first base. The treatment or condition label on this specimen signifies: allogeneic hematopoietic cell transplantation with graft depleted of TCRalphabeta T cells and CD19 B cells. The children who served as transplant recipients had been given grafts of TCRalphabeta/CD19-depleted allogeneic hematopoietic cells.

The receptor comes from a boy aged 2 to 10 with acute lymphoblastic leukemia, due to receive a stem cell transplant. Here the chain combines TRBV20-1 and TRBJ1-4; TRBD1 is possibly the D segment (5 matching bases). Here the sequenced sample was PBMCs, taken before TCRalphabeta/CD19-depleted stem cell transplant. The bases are TGCAGTGCTAGAGGCTCGACAGCAACTAATGAAAAACTGTTTTTT. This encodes CSARGSTATNEKLFF.